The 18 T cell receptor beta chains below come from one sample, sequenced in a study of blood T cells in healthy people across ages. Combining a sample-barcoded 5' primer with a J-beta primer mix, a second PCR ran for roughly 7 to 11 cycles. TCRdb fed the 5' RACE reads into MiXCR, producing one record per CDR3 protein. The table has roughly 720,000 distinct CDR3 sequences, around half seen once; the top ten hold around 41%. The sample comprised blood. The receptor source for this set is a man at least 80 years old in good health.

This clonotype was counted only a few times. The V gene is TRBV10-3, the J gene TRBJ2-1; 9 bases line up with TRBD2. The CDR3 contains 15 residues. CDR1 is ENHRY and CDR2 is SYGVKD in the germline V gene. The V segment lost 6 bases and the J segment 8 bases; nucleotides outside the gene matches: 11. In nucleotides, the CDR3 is TGTGCCATCAGCCCGGGTAGCGGGAGTTTGGATGAGCAGTTCTTC. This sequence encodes CAISPGSGSLDEQFF.

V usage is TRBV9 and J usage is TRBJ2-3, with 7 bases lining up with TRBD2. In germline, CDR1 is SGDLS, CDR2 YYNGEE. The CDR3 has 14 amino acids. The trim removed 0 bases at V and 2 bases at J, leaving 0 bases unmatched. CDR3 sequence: CASSVGLATDTQYF. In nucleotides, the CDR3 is TGTGCCAGCAGCGTAGGACTAGCCACAGATACGCAGTATTTT. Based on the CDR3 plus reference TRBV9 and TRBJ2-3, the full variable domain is DSGVTQTPKHLITATGQRVTLRCSPRSGDLSVYWYQQSLDQGLQFLIQYYNGEERAKGNILERFSAQQFPDLHSELNLSSLELGDSALYFCASSVGLATDTQYFGPGTRLTVL.

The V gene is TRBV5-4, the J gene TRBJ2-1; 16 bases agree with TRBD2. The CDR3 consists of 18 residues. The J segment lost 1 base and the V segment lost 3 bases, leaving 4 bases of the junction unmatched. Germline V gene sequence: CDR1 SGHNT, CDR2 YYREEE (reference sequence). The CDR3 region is CASSSPGLAGGSYNEQFF. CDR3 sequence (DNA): TGTGCCAGCAGCTCCCCGGGACTAGCGGGAGGGTCCTACAATGAGCAGTTCTTC. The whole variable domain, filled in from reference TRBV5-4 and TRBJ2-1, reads ETGVTQSPTHLIKTRGQQVTLRCSSQSGHNTVSWYQQALGQGPQFIFQYYREEENGRGNFPPRFSGLQFPNYSSELNVNALELDDSALYLCASSSPGLAGGSYNEQFFGPGTRLTVL.

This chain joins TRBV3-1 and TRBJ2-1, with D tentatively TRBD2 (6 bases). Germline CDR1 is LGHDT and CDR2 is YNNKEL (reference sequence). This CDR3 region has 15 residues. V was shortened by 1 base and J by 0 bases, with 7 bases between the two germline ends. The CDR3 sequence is CASSQVGGSYNEQFF. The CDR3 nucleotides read TGTGCCAGCAGCCAAGTGGGGGGCTCCTACAATGAGCAGTTCTTC.

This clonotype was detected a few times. This chain's CDR3 is CSVIVPPYEQYF. CDR3 nucleotides: TGCAGCGTTATCGTACCGCCTTACGAGCAGTACTTC. The rearrangement links TRBV29-1 to TRBJ2-5; D is uncertain. With the DNA end fitting TRBJ2-7 better, the J assignment may be wrong. Germline values: CDR1 SQVTM, CDR2 ANQGSEA. The CDR3 runs to 12 residues.

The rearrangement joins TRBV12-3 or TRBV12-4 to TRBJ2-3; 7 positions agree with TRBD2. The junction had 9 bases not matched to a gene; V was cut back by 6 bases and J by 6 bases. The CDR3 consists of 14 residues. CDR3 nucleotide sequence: TGTGCCAGCAGGAGCGGGGTCGTAGTGGATACGCAGTATTTT. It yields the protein CASRSGVVVDTQYF.

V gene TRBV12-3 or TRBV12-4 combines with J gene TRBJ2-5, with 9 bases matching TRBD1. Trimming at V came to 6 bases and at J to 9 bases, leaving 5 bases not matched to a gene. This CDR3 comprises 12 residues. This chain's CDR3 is CASSHGQGPQYF. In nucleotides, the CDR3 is TGTGCCAGCAGCCATGGACAGGGGCCCCAGTACTTC.

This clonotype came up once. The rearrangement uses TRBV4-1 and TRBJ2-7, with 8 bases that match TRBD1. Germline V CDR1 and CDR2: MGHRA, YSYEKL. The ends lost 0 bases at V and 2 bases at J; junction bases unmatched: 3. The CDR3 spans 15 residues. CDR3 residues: CASSQDWDRPYEQYF. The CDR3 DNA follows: TGCGCCAGCAGCCAAGATTGGGACAGGCCCTACGAGCAGTACTTC.

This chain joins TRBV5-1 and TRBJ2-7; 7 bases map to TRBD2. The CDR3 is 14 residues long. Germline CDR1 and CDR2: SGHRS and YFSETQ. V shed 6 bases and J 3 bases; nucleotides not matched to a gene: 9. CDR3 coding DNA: TGCGCCAGCAACAGAGACGCGGGAGACTACGAGCAGTACTTC. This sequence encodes CASNRDAGDYEQYF.

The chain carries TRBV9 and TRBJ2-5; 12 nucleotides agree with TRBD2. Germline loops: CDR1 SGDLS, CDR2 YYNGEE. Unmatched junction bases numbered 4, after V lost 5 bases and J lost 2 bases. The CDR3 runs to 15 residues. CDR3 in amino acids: CASSLAGGRQETQYF. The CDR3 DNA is TGTGCCAGCAGTCTAGCGGGGGGGAGGCAAGAGACCCAGTACTTC.

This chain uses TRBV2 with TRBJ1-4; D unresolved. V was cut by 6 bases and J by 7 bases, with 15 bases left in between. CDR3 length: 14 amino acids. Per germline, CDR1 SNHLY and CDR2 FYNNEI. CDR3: CASSDRLRGEKLFF. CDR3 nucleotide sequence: TGTGCCAGCAGCGACCGGTTACGAGGTGAAAAACTGTTTTTT.

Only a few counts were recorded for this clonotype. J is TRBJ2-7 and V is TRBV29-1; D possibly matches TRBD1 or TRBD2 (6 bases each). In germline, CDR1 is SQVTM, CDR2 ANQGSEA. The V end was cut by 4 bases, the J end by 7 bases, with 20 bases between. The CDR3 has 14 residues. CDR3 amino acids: CSVVGGYGDNEQYF. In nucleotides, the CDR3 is TGCAGCGTTGTAGGAGGGTACGGGGACAATGAGCAGTACTTC.

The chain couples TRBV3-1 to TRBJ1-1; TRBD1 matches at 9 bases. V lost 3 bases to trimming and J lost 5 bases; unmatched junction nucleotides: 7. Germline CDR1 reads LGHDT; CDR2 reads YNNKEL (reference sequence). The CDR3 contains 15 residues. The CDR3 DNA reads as TGTGCCAGCAGCCATTCAACGACAGGGGGGACTGAAGCTTTCTTT. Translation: CASSHSTTGGTEAFF. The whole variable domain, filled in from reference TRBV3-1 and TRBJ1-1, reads DTAVSQTPKYLVTQMGNDKSIKCEQNLGHDTMYWYKQDSKKFLKIMFSYNNKELIINETVPNRFSPKSPDKAHLNLHINSLELGDSAVYFCASSHSTTGGTEAFFGQGTRLTVV.

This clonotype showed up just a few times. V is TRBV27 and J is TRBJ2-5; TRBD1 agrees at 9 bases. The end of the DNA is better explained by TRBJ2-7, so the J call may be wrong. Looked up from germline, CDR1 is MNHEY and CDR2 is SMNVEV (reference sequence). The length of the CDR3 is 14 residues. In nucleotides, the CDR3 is TGTGCCAGCAGTCTGAAGGGACAGGGTAACGAGCAGTACTTC. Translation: CASSLKGQGNEQYF.

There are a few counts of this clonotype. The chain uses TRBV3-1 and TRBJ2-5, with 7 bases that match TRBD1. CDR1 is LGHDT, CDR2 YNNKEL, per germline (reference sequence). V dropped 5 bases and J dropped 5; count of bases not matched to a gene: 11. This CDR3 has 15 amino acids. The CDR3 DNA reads TGTGCCAGCAGCAACAGACAGGGATATTCCGAGACCCAGTACTTC. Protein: CASSNRQGYSETQYF.

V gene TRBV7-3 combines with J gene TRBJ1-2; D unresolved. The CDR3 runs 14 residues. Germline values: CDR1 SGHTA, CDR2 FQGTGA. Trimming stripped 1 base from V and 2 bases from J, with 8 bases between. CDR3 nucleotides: TGTGCCAGCAGCTTAAACGGAGGGAACTATGGCTACACCTTC. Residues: CASSLNGGNYGYTF. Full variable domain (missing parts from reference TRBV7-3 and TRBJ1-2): GAGVSQTPSNKVTEKGKYVELRCDPISGHTALYWYRQSLGQGPEFLIYFQGTGAADDSGLPNDRFFAVRPEGSVSTLKIQRTERGDSAVYLCASSLNGGNYGYTFGSGTRLTVV.

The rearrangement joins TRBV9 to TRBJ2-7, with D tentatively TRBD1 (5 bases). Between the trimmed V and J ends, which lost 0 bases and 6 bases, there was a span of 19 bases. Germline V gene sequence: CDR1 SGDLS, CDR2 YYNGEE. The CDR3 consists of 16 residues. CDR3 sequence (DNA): TGTGCCAGCAGCGTAGGAGGACACCTCCGATCGGGCGAGCAGTACTTC. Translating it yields CASSVGGHLRSGEQYF.

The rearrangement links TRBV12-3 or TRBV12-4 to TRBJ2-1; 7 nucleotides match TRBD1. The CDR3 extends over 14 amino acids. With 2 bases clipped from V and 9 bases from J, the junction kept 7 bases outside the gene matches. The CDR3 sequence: CASSLQGVVGEQFF. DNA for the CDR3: TGTGCCAGCAGTTTACAGGGGGTAGTAGGTGAGCAGTTCTTC.